Sequencing of this T cell receptor (beta chain) was carried out in a study of beta chain features in type 1 diabetes. The CDR3 sequence is 15 residues long. Losses at the gene ends were 1 base for V and 4 bases for J; bases not matched to a gene: 4. Germline lookup yields CDR1 SEHNR and CDR2 FQNEAQ (reference sequence). Broader study findings: Shorter TCRB CDR3s, moderately but significantly so, were found in Type 1 diabetes patients in all four CD4+ subsets. In cDNA sequencing, cells with high TCR expression could be over-represented. The similarity of naive, central memory and Treg TCRB repertoires appeared greater among patients than among healthy donors.

Sorting of CD4+ naive, central memory, regulatory and stem cell-like memory cells was performed via CD45RO/CCR7/CD25/CD127/CD95/CD27. Purities over 98% were achieved in all sorted populations. This clone has more than one count but fewer than ten. As yet, its antigen is unknown. The entirety of the isolated RNA underwent reverse transcription, so expressed TCRB transcripts were sequenced. Produced via immunoSEQ multiplex PCR; TCRdb's table is partial and in-frame only. The sample consists of approximately 26,000 clones, less than 70% of them appearing once. The source material was Tregs from blood. This receptor was taken from a woman in her twenties or thirties with type 1 diabetes. The chain carries TRBV7-9 and TRBJ2-3; TRBD2 aligns across 8 bases. CDR3 residues: CASSLDGRAPDTQYF. CDR3 DNA sequence: TGTGCCAGCAGCTTAGACGGGAGGGCCCCAGATACGCAGTATTTT.